Following are 3 T cell receptor beta chains from one sample sequenced in a study of identical twins. One entry per CDR3 protein results from TCRdb running MiXCR on the 5' RACE reads. The sample records about 900,000 distinct CDR3 sequences, approximately 13% being singletons. The sample was also reused in another study, on yellow fever vaccine responses in identical twins.

The sequenced sample was PBMCs. The receptor source for this set is a woman between 18 and 30 years old in good health.

The table lists this clonotype with many counts. The V gene is TRBV5-6, the J gene TRBJ1-5; 9 nucleotides line up with TRBD1. V lost 4 bases and J lost 4; bases outside the gene matches: 6. The germline CDR1 and CDR2 sequences are SGHDT and YYEEEE. The CDR3 sequence is 15 residues long. Here the CDR3 reads CASSRSGQGNQPQHF. CDR3 nucleotides: TGTGCCAGCAGCCGTTCTGGACAGGGGAATCAGCCCCAGCATTTT.

This clonotype was seen only a few times. The gene calls are TRBV7-6 and TRBJ2-2; 13 bases map to TRBD2. After removal of 4 bases from V and 4 bases from J, the junction contained 6 bases not matched to a gene. CDR1 and CDR2 (germline): SGHVS, FNYEAQ. This CDR3 has 17 residues. Here the CDR3 reads CASSSPTSGRITGELFF. The CDR3 DNA reads as TGTGCCAGCAGCTCCCCGACTAGCGGGAGGATCACCGGGGAGCTGTTTTTT.

The genes are TRBV3-1 and TRBJ2-3; 12 nucleotides agree with TRBD2. Trimming took 5 bases from V and 4 from J; bases not matched to a gene: 19. The CDR3 extends over 20 amino acids. Germline V gene data show CDR1 as LGHDT and CDR2 as YNNKEL (reference sequence). CDR3 nucleotide sequence: TGTGCCAGCAGCTCCCGCCCGTCTAGCGGGGGGGCTCGAGGGGCAGATACGCAGTATTTT. It translates to CASSSRPSSGGARGADTQYF.